The rows below give T cell receptor beta chains drawn from one sample of a study of cytomegalovirus exposure and HLA in healthy donors. Some clones are missing from TCRdb's copy, which holds only in-frame ones; the method was immunoSEQ multiplex PCR. The sample yields about 140,000 clones, 60% to 85% seen once. Sequenced material: PBMCs. Source of these receptors: a man younger than 30 in good health and CMV-seronegative. Both conserved end residues are part of each CDR3. D genes are given only for firm matches. A row's size may be missing; if present it is once, few, many or a size class.

V gene,J gene,D gene,clone size,CDR3 protein,CDR3 DNA
TRBV28,TRBJ2-3,-,-,CASRYEAGVISTDTQYF,TGTGCCAGCAGATACGAAGCGGGCGTCATTAGCACAGATACGCAGTATTTT
TRBV19,TRBJ1-4,TRBD1,once,CASSLAGTATNEKLFF,TGTGCCAGTAGTCTCGCCGGGACAGCGACTAATGAAAAACTGTTTTTT
TRBV2,TRBJ2-3,TRBD2,-,CASSRGLARGISSTDTQYF,TGTGCCAGCAGTCGCGGACTAGCTAGGGGGATATCTAGCACAGATACGCAGTATTTT
TRBV19,TRBJ1-5,-,-,CASAGDSNQPQHF,TGTGCCAGCGCCGGGGATAGCAATCAGCCCCAGCATTTT
TRBV7-9,TRBJ2-2,TRBD1,-,CASSLAQGALNTGELFF,TGTGCCAGCAGCTTAGCGCAGGGGGCGCTTAACACCGGGGAGCTGTTTTTT
TRBV5-6,TRBJ1-4,-,-,CASSFGGGEKLFF,TGTGCCAGCAGCTTCGGAGGAGGGGAAAAACTGTTTTTT
TRBV2,TRBJ2-5,TRBD1,-,CASSRDSGETQYF,TGTGCCAGCAGTAGGGACAGTGGGGAGACCCAGTACTTC
TRBV11-2,TRBJ2-3,TRBD2,-,CASSSTSGGGTDTQYF,TGTGCCAGCAGCTCGACGAGCGGGGGGGGCACAGATACGCAGTATTTT
TRBV19,TRBJ1-1,-,-,CASSIYLEVNTEAFF,TGTGCCAGTAGTATATATTTGGAGGTGAACACTGAAGCTTTCTTT
TRBV7-2,TRBJ2-3,TRBD2,-,CASRRALAEILTDTQYF,TGTGCCAGCAGGCGCGCCCTAGCGGAGATACTCACAGATACGCAGTATTTT
TRBV5-1,TRBJ2-5,-,few,CASSLLVLETQYF,TGCGCCAGCAGCTTACTAGTTCTGGAGACCCAGTACTTC
TRBV27,TRBJ2-5,TRBD2,once,CASSSAGTTYETQYF,TGTGCCAGCAGTTCAGCCGGGACTACGTACGAGACCCAGTACTTC
TRBV5-1,TRBJ2-1,-,-,CASSLDRNNEQFF,TGCGCCAGCAGCTTGGACAGAAACAATGAGCAGTTCTTC
TRBV7-9,TRBJ2-3,TRBD2,-,CASSRRASGKTDTQYF,TGTGCCAGCAGCCGCCGGGCTAGCGGTAAGACAGATACGCAGTATTTT
TRBV4-1,TRBJ1-6,-,-,CASSQFTGNSPLHF,TGCGCCAGCAGCCAATTCACAGGGAATTCACCCCTCCACTTT
TRBV11-2,TRBJ2-3,-,-,CASSQQGADTQYF,TGTGCCAGCAGCCAACAGGGTGCAGATACGCAGTATTTT
TRBV9,TRBJ2-7,TRBD1,-,CASSVNDRGGEQYF,TGTGCCAGCAGCGTGAATGACAGGGGGGGGGAGCAGTACTTC
TRBV15,TRBJ2-2,TRBD1,-,CATSHRQGNTGELFF,TGTGCCACCAGCCATAGACAGGGAAACACCGGGGAGCTGTTTTTT
TRBV19,TRBJ1-2,TRBD1,-,CASRSPGDRNYGYTF,TGTGCCAGTAGATCTCCGGGGGACAGAAACTATGGCTACACCTTC
TRBV6-6,TRBJ2-7,-,-,CASSYSTVPYEQYF,TGTGCCAGCAGTTACTCGACAGTTCCCTACGAGCAGTACTTC
TRBV6-1,TRBJ1-1,-,-,CASSEGSAWNTEAFF,TGTGCCAGCAGTGAAGGGAGTGCCTGGAACACTGAAGCTTTCTTT
TRBV29-1,TRBJ2-7,TRBD1,-,CSVPTGEEQYF,TGCAGCGTGCCGACAGGGGAGGAGCAGTACTTC
TRBV4-1,TRBJ2-5,TRBD2,few,CASSPYTAGGDQETQYF,TGCGCCAGCAGCCCCTATACTGCGGGGGGGGATCAAGAGACCCAGTACTTC
TRBV28,TRBJ1-4,TRBD1,-,CASSGQGFNEKLFF,TGTGCCAGCAGCGGACAGGGCTTTAATGAAAAACTGTTTTTT
TRBV30,TRBJ1-3,-,-,CAWNRGSGNTIYF,TGTGCCTGGAACCGGGGCTCTGGAAACACCATATATTTT
TRBV2,TRBJ1-1,-,-,CASTQTEYTEAFF,TGTGCCAGCACTCAAACTGAATACACTGAAGCTTTCTTT
TRBV5-1,TRBJ2-3,TRBD1,-,CASSPWTGDTQYF,TGCGCCAGCAGCCCCTGGACAGGTGATACGCAGTATTTT
TRBV5-1,TRBJ2-1,TRBD1,-,CASSPVGYQDRDEQFF,TGCGCCAGCAGCCCCGTTGGGTATCAGGACAGGGATGAGCAGTTCTTC
TRBV6-6,TRBJ1-5,-,-,CASSYSDSSPQHF,TGTGCCAGCAGTTACTCGGACAGCTCGCCCCAGCATTTT
TRBV11-2,TRBJ2-1,TRBD1,-,CASSLRYPGQGGNEQFF,TGTGCCAGCAGCTTAAGATATCCGGGACAGGGGGGCAATGAGCAGTTCTTC
TRBV19,TRBJ2-5,TRBD2,few,CASSSIPTSRQETQYF,TGTGCCAGTAGTTCAATCCCGACTAGCAGGCAAGAGACCCAGTACTTC
TRBV28,TRBJ1-6,TRBD1,-,CASRTITTGANSPLHF,TGTGCCAGCAGAACGATAACGACAGGGGCTAATTCACCCCTCCACTTT
TRBV7-4,TRBJ2-7,-,-,CASSLGVLSYEQYF,TGTGCCAGCAGCTTAGGAGTGCTCTCCTACGAGCAGTACTTC
TRBV5-1,TRBJ2-7,-,-,CASSLNRSREQYF,TGCGCCAGCAGCTTGAACCGTAGCCGGGAGCAGTACTTC
TRBV4-1,TRBJ2-1,-,-,CASSQERNEQFF,TGCGCCAGCAGCCAAGAGCGAAATGAGCAGTTCTTC
TRBV18,TRBJ1-2,-,-,CASSASRAPNYGYTF,TGTGCCAGCTCAGCCTCCAGGGCCCCTAACTATGGCTACACCTTC
TRBV7-3,TRBJ2-1,TRBD1,-,CASSLRTGGSYNEQFF,TGTGCCAGCAGCTTGCGGACAGGGGGATCCTACAATGAGCAGTTCTTC
TRBV28,TRBJ1-1,-,-,CASSLGGATLGRDTEAFF,TGTGCCAGCAGTTTAGGGGGGGCGACGCTCGGTAGGGACACTGAAGCTTTCTTT
TRBV2,TRBJ2-7,-,-,CASSEGGTYEQYF,TGTGCCAGCAGTGAAGGCGGAACCTACGAGCAGTACTTC
TRBV10-3,TRBJ2-7,TRBD1,few,CAISLSGTVYEQYF,TGTGCCATCAGCTTGTCCGGGACAGTATACGAGCAGTACTTC
TRBV11-2,TRBJ2-5,-,-,CASSLVFEETQYF,TGTGCCAGCAGCTTAGTATTCGAAGAGACCCAGTACTTC
TRBV6-1,TRBJ2-1,TRBD2,-,CASSDRGLAGGNEQFF,TGTGCCAGCAGTGATAGGGGACTAGCGGGAGGCAATGAGCAGTTCTTC
TRBV7-8,TRBJ1-1,TRBD1,-,CASSLGRYRTGGAMNTEAFF,TGTGCCAGCAGCTTAGGTCGGTATCGGACAGGGGGCGCCATGAACACTGAAGCTTTCTTT
TRBV11-2,TRBJ2-3,TRBD2,few,CASSLDPRTRGEGTQYF,TGTGCCAGCAGCTTAGACCCCCGGACTAGAGGGGAGGGTACGCAGTATTTT
TRBV30,TRBJ2-7,-,-,CAWSGNAYEQYF,TGTGCCTGGTCCGGGAATGCCTACGAGCAGTACTTC